This T cell receptor beta chain comes out of a study of CD8 T cells in Susac syndrome. This clonotype appeared a single time. Trimming took 0 bases from V and 6 from J, leaving 8 bases between them. CDR3 length: 13 residues. Random hexamers were used to reverse transcribe an amount of roughly 0.5 to 1 ug RNA. MiXCR, applied by TCRdb to the immunoSEQ multiplex PCR reads, yields one record per CDR3 protein. Of roughly 330,000 distinct CDR3 sequences in the sample, under 95% were seen once. The receptor was derived from a human donor with multiple sclerosis. The V and J genes are TRBV23-1 and TRBJ1-2; D ambiguous. TRBV23-1 is filed as an ORF, its function uncertain. Sequenced material: CD4+ T cells from PBMCs. DNA for the CDR3: TGCGCCAGCAGTCAATCCCTACTGGATGGCTACACCTTC. It codes for CASSQSLLDGYTF.